This T cell receptor (beta chain) came from a study of cytomegalovirus exposure and HLA in healthy donors. Study findings and constraints: The study designated roughly 150 TCR beta chains cytomegalovirus-associated.

The V end lost 3 bases, the J end lost 4 bases, and 16 bases lay between the germline ends. The CDR3 totals 14 residues. Germline CDR1 SQVTM, CDR2 ANQGSEA. The table came from immunoSEQ multiplex PCR; TCRdb's copy has only in-frame clones and leaves some out. The table records some 120,000 clones, roughly nine tenths of them present only once. With respect to this clone: Its antigen is unknown.

V and J are TRBV29-1 and TRBJ2-7; D may be TRBD1 (5 bases). Source material: PBMCs. This TCR derives from a woman under 30 in good health and CMV-seronegative. The CDR3 loop reads CSVEVRQGRYEQYF. For the CDR3, the DNA is TGCAGCGTTGAGGTCCGGCAGGGCCGGTACGAGCAGTACTTC.